This entry lists 16 T cell receptor beta chains sequenced from one sample in a study of T cell repertoires in cytomegalovirus infection. In TCRdb, the reads were re-called with MiXCR into one record per CDR3 protein. Here the sample spans some 270,000 distinct CDR3 sequences, roughly 21% being singletons. What these receptors recognize is not known. The sample consisted of cultured PBMCs, taken from culture after CMV antigen stimulation. The origin of the receptors is a human donor in good health (CMV status not recorded). Some clones in this sample may be carry-over from other donors' samples.

The chain uses TRBV7-2 and TRBJ1-2, with 7 positions matching TRBD1. In germline, CDR1 is SGHTA, CDR2 FQGNSA. Trimming at V came to 5 bases and at J to 14 bases, leaving 17 bases not matched to a gene. This CDR3 is 14 amino acids long. The CDR3 sequence: CASSLGTVPGLDTF. The CDR3 DNA follows: TGTGCCAGCAGCCTTGGGACAGTCCCTGGGCTAGATACCTTC.

This clonotype has at least ten counts. The rearrangement uses TRBV7-2 and TRBJ1-2; 9 bases fit TRBD1. With 4 bases clipped from V and 8 bases from J, the junction kept 32 bases outside the gene matches. The CDR3 has 22 residues. Per the germline V gene, CDR1 is SGHTA and CDR2 is FQGNSA. CDR3 nucleotide sequence: TGTGCCAGCAGCTCTCCCGGGACAGGGAGGTGGGGACAGGGAAGAGGAGTAGAGGGCTACACCTTC. Translating it yields CASSSPGTGRWGQGRGVEGYTF.

This clonotype was counted a few times. The DNA of the CDR3 is TGTGCCAGCAGCTTAGACAGGGTGATCAATTCACCCCTCCACTTT. Translated, it gives CASSLDRVINSPLHF. J is TRBJ1-6 and V is TRBV7-2; a weak D match, TRBD1 (6 bases). Germline V CDR1 and CDR2: SGHTA, FQGNSA. The CDR3 consists of 15 residues. Trimming left V 1 base short and J 7 bases short, with 11 bases between. Combining the CDR3 with reference TRBV7-2 and TRBJ1-6 gives the whole variable domain GAGVSQSPSNKVTEKGKDVELRCDPISGHTALYWYRQSLGQGLEFLIYFQGNSAPDKSGLPSDRFSAERTGGSVSTLTIQRTQQEDSAVYLCASSLDRVINSPLHFGNGTRLTVT.

This clonotype has only a few counts. V gene TRBV14 combines with J gene TRBJ1-3, with D possibly matching TRBD1 (6 bases). The CDR3 contains 17 residues. V was cut by 5 bases and J by 2 bases, with 19 bases left in between. Germline loops: CDR1 SGHDN, CDR2 FVKESK. The CDR3, as DNA: TGTGCCAGCAGCGGAGGGGGGGACTGGAAGCCTGGAAACACCATATATTTT. Translated, it gives CASSGGGDWKPGNTIYF.

This clonotype was counted between two and nine times. V usage is TRBV19 and J usage is TRBJ1-5, with D possibly TRBD1 on 6 matching bases. Germline CDR1 reads LNHDA; CDR2 reads SQIVND (reference sequence). The length of the CDR3 is 15 residues. Between the trimmed V and J ends, which lost 3 bases and 4 bases, there was a span of 13 bases. This CDR3 reads CASSIRGTGNQPQHF. DNA of the CDR3: TGTGCCAGTAGTATTAGGGGGACGGGGAATCAGCCCCAGCATTTT.

This clonotype was picked up many times. This sequence joins TRBV4-3 and TRBJ2-4; D is undetermined. The CDR3 extends over 13 amino acids. Trimming removed 2 bases at V and 8 bases at J, with 10 bases between. Germline-derived CDR1 and CDR2 are LGHNA and YSLEER. In nucleotides, the CDR3 is TGCGCCAGCAGCCAATACGCGCGACACATTCAGTACTTC. Translating it yields CASSQYARHIQYF.

This clonotype was seen at least ten times. The rearrangement uses TRBV7-2 and TRBJ2-7, with 10 bases that match TRBD2. The trim removed 5 bases at V and 7 bases at J, leaving 14 bases unmatched. Germline lookup yields CDR1 SGHTA and CDR2 FQGNSA. The CDR3 is made up of 16 amino acids. The DNA for the CDR3 is TGTGCCAGCAGCCCTAGGGCCAGCGGGAGGGCGGGTGAGCAGTACTTC. This translates into CASSPRASGRAGEQYF. The full variable domain, completed using reference TRBV7-2 and TRBJ2-7, is GAGVSQSPSNKVTEKGKDVELRCDPISGHTALYWYRQSLGQGLEFLIYFQGNSAPDKSGLPSDRFSAERTGGSVSTLTIQRTQQEDSAVYLCASSPRASGRAGEQYFGPGTRLTVT.

The chain links TRBV29-1 to TRBJ1-2; 7 nucleotides match TRBD1. This CDR3 has 14 residues. Germline-derived CDR1 and CDR2 are SQVTM and ANQGSEA. The trim removed 6 bases at V and 4 bases at J, leaving 11 bases unmatched. This chain's CDR3 is CSVVPQGTVYGYTF. The CDR3 DNA is TGCAGCGTGGTCCCACAGGGGACTGTCTATGGCTACACCTTC.

This clonotype showed up just a few times. This chain links TRBV27 with TRBJ1-2; 7 nucleotides match TRBD1. Germline trimming cut 6 bases from V and 7 bases from J; bases unmatched to any gene: 11. Germline loops: CDR1 MNHEY, CDR2 SMNVEV (reference sequence). CDR3 size: 14 residues. The DNA for the CDR3 is TGTGCCAGCAGCCTATCAAAGGGGGCCGGTGGCTACACCTTC. Protein sequence: CASSLSKGAGGYTF.

This clonotype has a count of ten or more. The J gene is TRBJ2-7, the V gene TRBV7-2; D not certain. In germline, CDR1 is SGHTA, CDR2 FQGNSA. The V gene lost 1 base and the J gene lost 6 bases, with 7 bases spanning the gap. CDR3 length: 12 residues. CDR3 sequence (DNA): TGTGCCAGCAGCTTAGGGATGGTCGAGCAGTACTTC. It is translated as CASSLGMVEQYF.

This clonotype was seen only once. Being one base from a much bigger clone, this may be a read error. V is TRBV25-1 and J is TRBJ1-2; D is ambiguous. The germline V and J ends were trimmed by 3 bases and 12 bases, with 11 bases remaining between them. This CDR3 is built from 11 residues. Germline loops: CDR1 MGHDK, CDR2 SYGVNS. CDR3 protein: CASSDRRGHTF. The CDR3, as DNA: TGTGCCAGCAGTGACAGAAGAGGCCACACCTTC.

DNA of the CDR3: TGTGCCAGCAGCCAAGATTTAGCGAAGCAAAGGAATGAGCAGTTCTTC. Translation gives CASSQDLAKQRNEQFF. The J gene is TRBJ2-1, the V gene TRBV3-1, with a tentative D call TRBD2 (5 bases). Germline values: CDR1 LGHDT, CDR2 YNNKEL (reference sequence). This CDR3 comprises 16 residues. Trimming stripped 0 bases from V and 7 bases from J, with 16 bases between.

The rearrangement uses TRBV20-1 and TRBJ1-5, with a tentative D call TRBD1 (5 bases). The germline gives CDR1 DFQATT, CDR2 SNEGSKA (reference sequence). The CDR3 sequence is 16 residues long. In nucleotides, the CDR3 is TGCAGCTTCGGGGCGGCCGCGGAGGGCAGCAATCAGCCCCAGCATTTT. This gives the protein CSFGAAAEGSNQPQHF.

This clonotype was detected a few times. The chain combines TRBV19 with TRBJ2-7; tentatively, D is TRBD1 (6 bases). Trimming removed 5 bases at V and 8 bases at J, with 19 bases between. In germline, CDR1 is LNHDA, CDR2 SQIVND (reference sequence). The CDR3 has 14 residues. The CDR3 DNA follows: TGTGCCAGTAGTGTTGGGACGGCAAGGGGGAAGCAGTACTTC. This translates into CASSVGTARGKQYF. The complete variable domain, with remaining parts taken from reference TRBV19 and TRBJ2-7, reads DGGITQSPKYLFRKEGQNVTLSCEQNLNHDAMYWYRQDPGQGLRLIYYSQIVNDFQKGDIAEGYSVSREKKESFPLTVTSAQKNPTAFYLCASSVGTARGKQYFGPGTRLTVT.

This clonotype was picked up many times. V and J are TRBV7-8 and TRBJ2-3; D not resolved. This CDR3 comprises 16 residues. Trimming took off 0 bases at V and 2 bases at J, with 12 bases between the two ends. Germline V CDR1 and CDR2: SGHVS, FQNEAQ. CDR3 in amino acids: CASSLASISYTDTQYF. The DNA for the CDR3 is TGTGCCAGCAGCTTAGCCTCCATTTCCTACACAGATACGCAGTATTTT.

This clonotype was seen many times. The genes are TRBV7-3 and TRBJ2-7; 10 positions agree with TRBD2. This CDR3 contains 14 residues. Trimming cost V 5 bases and J 6 bases; bases outside gene matches: 7. Germline values: CDR1 SGHTA, CDR2 FQGTGA. The CDR3 nucleotides are TGTGCCAGCAGCCCAGCGGGAGGGCCTGGCGAGCAGTACTTC. The encoded protein is CASSPAGGPGEQYF.